One T cell receptor (beta chain) is described in this entry. Antigen: not known. TCRdb reprocessed the RT-PCR reads via MiXCR and lists one record per CDR3 protein. The sample shows 860,000 or so distinct CDR3 sequences, 21% of them seen only once. The CDR3 is made up of 15 amino acids. Germline V gene lookup returns CDR1 SGHRS and CDR2 YFSETQ. Trimming removed 4 bases at V and 3 bases at J, with 16 bases between. The data originate from a study of response to subunit inactivated influenza vaccine. Findings and limits, study-wide: Authors suggested seasonal influenza vaccinations each recruit few new T cells.

The genes are TRBV5-1 and TRBJ2-5, with D possibly TRBD2 on 5 matching bases. The sample in question was PBMCs from blood, obtained about 5 days after vaccination. This clonotype was obtained from a man aged 50 or older who received an inactivated influenza vaccine. This CDR3 reads CASSTYRGYKETQYF. CDR3 sequence (DNA): TGCGCCAGCAGCACCTATAGAGGGTATAAAGAGACCCAGTACTTC.